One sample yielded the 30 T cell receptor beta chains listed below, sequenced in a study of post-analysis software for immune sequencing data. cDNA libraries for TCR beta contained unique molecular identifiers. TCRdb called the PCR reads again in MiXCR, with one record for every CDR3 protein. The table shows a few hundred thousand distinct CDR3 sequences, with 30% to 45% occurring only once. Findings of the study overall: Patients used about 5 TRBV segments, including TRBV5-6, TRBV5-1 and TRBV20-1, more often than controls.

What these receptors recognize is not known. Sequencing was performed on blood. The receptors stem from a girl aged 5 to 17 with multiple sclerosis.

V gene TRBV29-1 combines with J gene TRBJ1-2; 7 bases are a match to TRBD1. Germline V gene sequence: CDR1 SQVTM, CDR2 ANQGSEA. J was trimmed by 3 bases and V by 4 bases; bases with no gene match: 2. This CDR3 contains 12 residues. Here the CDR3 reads CSVGQGDYGYTF. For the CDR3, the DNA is TGCAGCGTTGGGCAGGGGGACTATGGCTACACCTTC.

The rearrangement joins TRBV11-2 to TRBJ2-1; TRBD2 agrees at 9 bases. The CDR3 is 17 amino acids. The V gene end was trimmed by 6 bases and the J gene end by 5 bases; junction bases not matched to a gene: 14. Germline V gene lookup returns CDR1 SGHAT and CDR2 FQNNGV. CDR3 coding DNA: TGTGCCAGCAGGACCCAAATTCGCGGGGGGGCCGACAATGAGCAGTTCTTC. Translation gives CASRTQIRGGADNEQFF.

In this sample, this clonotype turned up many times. The CDR3 loop reads CASSPNKETQYF. The CDR3, as DNA: TGTGCCAGCTCACCAAACAAAGAGACCCAGTACTTC. This sequence joins TRBV18 and TRBJ2-5; D is unresolved. The CDR3 consists of 12 residues. V was clipped by 2 bases and J by 3 bases, with 4 bases between them. Looked up from germline, CDR1 is KGHSH and CDR2 is LQKENI.

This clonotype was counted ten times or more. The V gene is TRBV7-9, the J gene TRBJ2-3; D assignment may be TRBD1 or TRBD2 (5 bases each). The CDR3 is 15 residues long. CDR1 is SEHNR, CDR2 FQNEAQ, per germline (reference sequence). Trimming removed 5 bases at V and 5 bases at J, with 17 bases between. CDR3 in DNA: TGTGCCAGCAGCCCCGGGACCCCCCTGGGAGATACGCAGTATTTT. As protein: CASSPGTPLGDTQYF.

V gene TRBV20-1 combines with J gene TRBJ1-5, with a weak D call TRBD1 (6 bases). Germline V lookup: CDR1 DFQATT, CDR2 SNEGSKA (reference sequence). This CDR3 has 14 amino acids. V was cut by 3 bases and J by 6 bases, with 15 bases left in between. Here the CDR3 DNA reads TGCAGTGCTAGCGGGGGGGCTATGGGTCAGCCCCAGCATTTT. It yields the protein CSASGGAMGQPQHF.

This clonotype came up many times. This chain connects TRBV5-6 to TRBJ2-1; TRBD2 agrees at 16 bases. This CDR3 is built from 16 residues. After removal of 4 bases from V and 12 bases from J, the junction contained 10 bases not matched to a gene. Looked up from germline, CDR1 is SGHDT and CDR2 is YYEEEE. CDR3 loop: CASSQGLAGGPLGQFF. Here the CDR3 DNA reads TGTGCCAGCAGCCAGGGACTAGCGGGAGGGCCTCTGGGGCAGTTCTTC.

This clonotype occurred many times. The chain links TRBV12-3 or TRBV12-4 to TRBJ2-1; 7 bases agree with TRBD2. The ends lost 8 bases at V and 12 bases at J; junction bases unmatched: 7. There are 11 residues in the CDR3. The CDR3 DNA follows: TGTGCCAGCGGACTAGGGTCTCGGCAGTTCTTC. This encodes CASGLGSRQFF.

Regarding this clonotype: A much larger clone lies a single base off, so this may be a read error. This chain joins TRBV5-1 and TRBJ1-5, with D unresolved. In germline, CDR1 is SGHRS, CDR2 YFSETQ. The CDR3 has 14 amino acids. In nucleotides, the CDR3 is TGCGCCAGCAGCTTGGCGGGGAGCAATCAGCCCCAGCAGTTT. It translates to CASSLAGSNQPQQF.

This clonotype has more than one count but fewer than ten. CDR3 sequence reads: CASSSRTGDTGELFF. DNA for the CDR3: TGCGCCAGCAGCTCCAGGACAGGGGACACCGGGGAGCTGTTTTTT. The J gene is TRBJ2-2, the V gene TRBV5-1; TRBD1 agrees at 9 bases. Germline V gives CDR1 SGHRS, CDR2 YFSETQ. The CDR3 runs to 15 residues. J was trimmed by 3 bases and V by 3 bases; bases with no gene match: 3.

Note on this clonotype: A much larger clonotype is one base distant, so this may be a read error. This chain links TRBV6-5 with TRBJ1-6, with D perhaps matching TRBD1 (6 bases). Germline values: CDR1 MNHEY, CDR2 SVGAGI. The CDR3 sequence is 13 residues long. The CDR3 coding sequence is TGTGCCAGCGGCGGCAGGGGTAGTTCACCCCGCCACTTT. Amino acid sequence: CASGGRGSSPRHF.

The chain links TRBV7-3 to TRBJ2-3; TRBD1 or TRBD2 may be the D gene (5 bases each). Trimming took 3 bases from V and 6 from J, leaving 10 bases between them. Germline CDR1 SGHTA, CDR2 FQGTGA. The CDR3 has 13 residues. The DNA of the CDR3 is TGTGCCAGCAGCTTGTCTTGGGGGGATACGCAGTATTTT. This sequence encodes CASSLSWGDTQYF.

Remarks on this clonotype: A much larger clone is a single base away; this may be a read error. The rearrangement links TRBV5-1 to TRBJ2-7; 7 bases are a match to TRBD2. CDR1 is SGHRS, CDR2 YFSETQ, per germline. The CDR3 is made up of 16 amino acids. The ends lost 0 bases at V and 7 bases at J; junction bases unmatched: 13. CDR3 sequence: CASSLAGMRGSNEQYF. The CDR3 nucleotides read TGCGCCAGCAGCTTGGCCGGTATGCGGGGGAGCAATGAGCAGTACTTC.

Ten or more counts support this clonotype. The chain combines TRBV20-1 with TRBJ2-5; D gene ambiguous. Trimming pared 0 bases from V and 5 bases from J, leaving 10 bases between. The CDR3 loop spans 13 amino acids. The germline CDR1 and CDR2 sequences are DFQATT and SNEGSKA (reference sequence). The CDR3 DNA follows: TGCAGTGCTAGAGATGGCCATCAGGAGACCCAGTACTTC. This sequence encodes CSARDGHQETQYF.

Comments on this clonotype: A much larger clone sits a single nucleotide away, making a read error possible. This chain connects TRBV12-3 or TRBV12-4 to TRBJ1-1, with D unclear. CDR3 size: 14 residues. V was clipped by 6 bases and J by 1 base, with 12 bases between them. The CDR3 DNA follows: TGTGCCAGCAGACCCCCATCACCGAACACTGAAGCTTTCTTT. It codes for CASRPPSPNTEAFF.

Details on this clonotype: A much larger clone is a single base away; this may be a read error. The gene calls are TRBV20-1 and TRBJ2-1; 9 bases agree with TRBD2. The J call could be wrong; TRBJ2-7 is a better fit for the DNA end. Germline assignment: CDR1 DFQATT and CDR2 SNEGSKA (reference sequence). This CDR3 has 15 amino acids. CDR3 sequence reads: CSASKAGGTYNEQYF. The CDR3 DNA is TGCAGTGCTAGTAAAGCGGGAGGAACATACAATGAGCAGTACTTC.

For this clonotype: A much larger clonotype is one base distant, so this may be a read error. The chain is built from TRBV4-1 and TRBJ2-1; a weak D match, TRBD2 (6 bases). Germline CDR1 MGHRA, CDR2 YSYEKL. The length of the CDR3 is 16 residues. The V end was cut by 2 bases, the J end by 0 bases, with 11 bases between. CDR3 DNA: TGCGCCAGCAGCCAATCTACTAGCAGCTCCTACAATGAGCAGTTCTTC. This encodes CASSQSTSSSYNEQFF.

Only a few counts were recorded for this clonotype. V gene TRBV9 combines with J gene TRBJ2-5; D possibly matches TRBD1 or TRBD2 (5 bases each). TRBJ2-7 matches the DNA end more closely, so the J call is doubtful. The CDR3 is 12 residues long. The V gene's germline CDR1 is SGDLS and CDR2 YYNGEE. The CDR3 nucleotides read TGTGCCAGCAGCGGAGGGGACTACGAGCAGTACTTC. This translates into CASSGGDYEQYF.

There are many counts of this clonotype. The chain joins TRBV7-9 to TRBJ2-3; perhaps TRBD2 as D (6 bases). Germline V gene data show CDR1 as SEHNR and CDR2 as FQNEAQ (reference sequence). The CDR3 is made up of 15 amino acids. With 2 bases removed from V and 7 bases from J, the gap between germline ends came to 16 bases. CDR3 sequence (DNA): TGTGCCAGCAGCTTACCGCGGGCGGAGGGAAATACGCAGTATTTT. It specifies CASSLPRAEGNTQYF.

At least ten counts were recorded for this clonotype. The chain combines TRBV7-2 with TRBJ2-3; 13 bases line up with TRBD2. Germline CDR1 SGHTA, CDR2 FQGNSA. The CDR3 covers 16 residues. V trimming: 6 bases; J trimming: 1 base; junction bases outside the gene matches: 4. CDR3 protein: CASRGGLAGGTDTQYF. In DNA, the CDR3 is TGTGCCAGCAGGGGCGGACTAGCGGGAGGCACAGATACGCAGTATTTT.

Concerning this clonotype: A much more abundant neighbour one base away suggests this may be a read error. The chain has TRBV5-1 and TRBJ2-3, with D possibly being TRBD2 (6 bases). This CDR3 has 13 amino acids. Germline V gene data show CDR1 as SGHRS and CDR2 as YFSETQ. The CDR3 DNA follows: TGCGCCAACAGCGTTTCTAGCGACGATACGCAGTATTTT. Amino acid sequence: CANSVSSDDTQYF.

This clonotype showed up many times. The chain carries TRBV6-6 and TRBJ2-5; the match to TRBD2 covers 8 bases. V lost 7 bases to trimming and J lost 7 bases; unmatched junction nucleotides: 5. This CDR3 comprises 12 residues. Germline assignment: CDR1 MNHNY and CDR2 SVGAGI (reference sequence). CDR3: CASKDGRVTQYF. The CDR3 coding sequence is TGTGCCAGCAAGGACGGGAGGGTGACCCAGTACTTC.

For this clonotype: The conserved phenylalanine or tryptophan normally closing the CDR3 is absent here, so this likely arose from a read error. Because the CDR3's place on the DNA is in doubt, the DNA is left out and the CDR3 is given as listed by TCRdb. CDR3 in amino acids: CASNRGLAGAETQYS. The chain combines TRBV12-3 or TRBV12-4 with TRBJ2-5; the table names TRBD2, a call not compared with the DNA. From its first to its last residue, the CDR3 has 15 amino acids.

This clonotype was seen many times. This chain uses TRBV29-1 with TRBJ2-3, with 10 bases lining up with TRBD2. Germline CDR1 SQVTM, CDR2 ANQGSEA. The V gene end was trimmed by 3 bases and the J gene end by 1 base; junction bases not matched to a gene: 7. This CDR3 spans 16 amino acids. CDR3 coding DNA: TGCAGCGTTGAGGGTAGCGGGGGGCATCGCACAGATACGCAGTATTTT. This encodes CSVEGSGGHRTDTQYF.

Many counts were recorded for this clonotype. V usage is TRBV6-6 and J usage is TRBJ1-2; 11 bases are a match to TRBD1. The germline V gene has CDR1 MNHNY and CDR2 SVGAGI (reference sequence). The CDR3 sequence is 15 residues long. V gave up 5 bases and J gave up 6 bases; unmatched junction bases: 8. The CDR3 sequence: CASSAVPGQGDGYTF. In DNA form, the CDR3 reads TGTGCCAGCAGTGCAGTTCCGGGACAGGGGGATGGCTACACCTTC.

This chain's CDR3 is CSASDSNYEQYF. The CDR3 DNA follows: TGCAGTGCTAGTGATTCCAACTACGAGCAGTACTTC. The chain couples TRBV20-1 to TRBJ2-7; D not resolved. V gave up 3 bases and J gave up 3 bases, with 9 bases separating them. Germline CDR1 and CDR2: DFQATT and SNEGSKA (reference sequence). This CDR3 spans 12 amino acids.

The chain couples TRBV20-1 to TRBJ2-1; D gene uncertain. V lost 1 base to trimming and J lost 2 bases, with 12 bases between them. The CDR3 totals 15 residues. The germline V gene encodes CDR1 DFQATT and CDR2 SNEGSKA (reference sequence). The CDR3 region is CSARGAAGTYNEQFF. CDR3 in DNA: TGCAGTGCTAGAGGTGCGGCTGGCACCTACAATGAGCAGTTCTTC.

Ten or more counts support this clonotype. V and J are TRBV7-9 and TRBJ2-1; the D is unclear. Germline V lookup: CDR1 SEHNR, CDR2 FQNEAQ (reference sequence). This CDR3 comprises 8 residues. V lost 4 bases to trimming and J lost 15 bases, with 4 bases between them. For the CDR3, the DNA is TGTGCCAGCAGCTCATTGTTCTTC. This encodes CASSSLFF.

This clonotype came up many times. The CDR3 coding sequence is TGCGCCAGCAGCTTGGCCGGGCAGGGCAATCAGCCCCAGCATTTT. This encodes CASSLAGQGNQPQHF. The chain joins TRBV5-1 to TRBJ1-5, with D unclear. V lost 0 bases, J lost 2 bases, and 9 bases lay in between. Germline V CDR1 and CDR2: SGHRS, YFSETQ. The length of the CDR3 is 15 residues.

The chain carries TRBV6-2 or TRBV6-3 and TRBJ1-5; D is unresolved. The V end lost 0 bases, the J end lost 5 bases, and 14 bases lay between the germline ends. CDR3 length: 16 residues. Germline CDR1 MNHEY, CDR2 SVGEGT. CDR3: CASSYSGQAEDQPQHF. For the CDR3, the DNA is TGTGCCAGCAGTTACTCAGGGCAGGCAGAAGATCAGCCCCAGCATTTT.

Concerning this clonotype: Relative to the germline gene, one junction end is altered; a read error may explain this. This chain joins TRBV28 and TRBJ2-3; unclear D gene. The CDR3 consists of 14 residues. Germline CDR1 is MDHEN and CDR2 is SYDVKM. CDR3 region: CANSLTASTDTQYF. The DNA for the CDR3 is TGTGCCAACAGTTTAACGGCTAGCACAGATACGCAGTATTTT.